This entry is about one TCR beta chain. This clone was observed a single time. No antigen is known for it. Base qualities are not at hand, and no much larger clone is one base apart. The cohort consisted of some 670 healthy bone marrow donors. Cohort members were all nominally healthy when sampled, although unrecorded immune exposures were likely present. The donor was CMV seronegative and belonged to the group of over 300 seronegative cohort members. Each donor provided a peripheral blood sample, and peripheral blood mononuclear cells were used for TCR beta sequencing. Genomic DNA extraction from the blood cell samples was performed with the Qiagen DNeasy Blood Extraction Kit. V is shortened by 1 base, J by 4 bases, and the region joining them spans 20 bases. The CDR1 and CDR2 encoded by the germline V gene are MGHRA and YSYEKL. Its CDR3 holds 18 amino acids, cysteine through phenylalanine. The DNA shown is the 54-base CDR3, in frame from base 1.

These data belong to a study of cytomegalovirus exposure and HLA in healthy donors (dated 2017 in TCRdb). Concerning the study at large: According to an earlier analysis of around 600 of the donors, about 179 million T cells yielded roughly 110 million unique TCR beta sequences and 276 Gb of sequence data. An earlier analysis of several hundred of the donors used high-throughput TCR beta sequencing to judge whether each TCR beta V gene segment behaved as functional or pseudogenic. Typing coverage differed by locus: A, B, C, DRB1 and DQB1 were typed in roughly 620-630 donors, DQA1 in roughly 510, DPA1 in some 610, and DPB1 in roughly 470. Alongside the repertoire data, information on donor age, sex, ethnicity and CMV serostatus was compiled. On average, about 200,000 unique TCR beta nucleotide sequences were sequenced per donor among fewer than 500 genotyped donors of the cohort, with 15% to 20% of those sequences being non-productive. Approximately 310 gigabases of sequencing data and 70 million to 95 million unique TCR sequences made up an early release that covered nearly 650 HLA-typed donors. To predict cytomegalovirus infection status, the study brought together high-throughput TCR immunosequencing, statistical association of individual TCRs with disease status, and machine learning. Besides the first cohort of about 730 subjects, a separate validation cohort made up of 120 different subjects was used. Among the roughly 430 genotyped donors, under 90% belonged to the genetic ancestry cluster associated with self-reported Caucasian donors. The later analysis used no new phenotypic data to find candidate immune exposures, relying instead on TCR beta sequences and their occurrence across donors. Every discovery cohort repertoire had been produced on one sequencing platform. Both class I and class II loci were covered by HLA typing, at four-digit resolution. Roughly 5 DR-DQ haplotypes were handled as single units for association and clustering because linkage in the cohort was strong. The aim of the study was to test whether cataloging public T cell receptors could identify signatures of past pathogen exposure. A later analysis re-analyzed previously published TCR beta repertoires from approximately 700 donors and added high-resolution HLA genotyping to study TCR occurrence patterns. Using immunosequencing, the study profiled T cell repertoires from 640 or so subjects and related those repertoires to cytomegalovirus serostatus. A later genetic analysis used genome-wide SNP genotypes for about 60% of the roughly 670 donors, treating that subset as a discovery cohort. Broader findings and caveats from the paper: The cohort was sequenced for TCR beta chains only, and without alpha or paired-chain data the features that could be detected were limited. An earlier analysis of 587 of the donors showed that most TCR beta V segments appeared in productive rearrangements either about 90% or about 30% of the time, which broadly matched IMGT annotations. In a later analysis, most CMV-associated TCR beta chains were found to appear HLA-restricted, with HLA associations seemingly driven largely by CMV exposure. A cluster of highly shared sequence variants was judged likely to be a technical artifact of the sequencing pipeline. A later genetic analysis associated a missense DCLRE1C variant with V-gene and J-gene trimming of TCR beta chains, and an independent cohort replicated the association. When HLA alleles, especially DR and DQ, strongly co-occurred, attributing TCR associations to individual alleles was difficult. Linkage disequilibrium might explain the correlated functional status among segregating V segments, but an unknown experimental factor could not be excluded. Sequencing depth was assumed to be roughly uniform across donors in the presence/absence analyses, though that assumption may not hold. While some public TCRs were present in many individuals, most TCR sequences turned up only very rarely across donors. Compared with the roughly 720-donor mean, donors in an Asian-associated ancestry cluster had fewer N-insertions in productive TCRs, according to a later genetic analysis. In a later analysis, several top co-occurrence clusters were reported to appear linked to parvovirus B19, influenza, CMV and Epstein-Barr virus. Some 15 rarely observed V segments, including chromosome 9 orphons, were excluded from the earlier analysis of some 590 of the donors because counts were too low. Because the 87-base-pair reads could not distinguish some IMGT-functional V segments, including TRBV6-2 and TRBV6-3, those segments were excluded. In a later analysis, TCR association rates were found to vary across HLA loci, with the most associated TCRs seen for DRB1 alleles and the fewest for HLA-C alleles. Compared with equally common non-associated chains, HLA-associated TCR beta chains in a later analysis were more clonally expanded and had lower generation probabilities. A further reported finding was that TCR beta sequences accurately predicted the HLA-A and HLA-B alleles for most subjects in the first cohort. For the cohort, immune exposure information was limited to CMV serostatus. Because HLA typing was missing for some donors at each locus, association tests included only the typed subset. The classifier was reported to diagnose cytomegalovirus status with high specificity and sensitivity in both the original cohort and the validation cohort. In vitro tests confirmed that a few of the cytomegalovirus-associated TCR beta chains recognize cytomegalovirus antigens. It was suggested by the authors that the approach could potentially be generalized to other disease states and immunological phenotypes. The study listed approximately 150 TCR beta chains as associated with cytomegalovirus. At a false discovery rate of 0.05, a later analysis linked about 16,000 TCR beta sequences to specific HLA alleles.

The library came from the immunoSEQ multiplex PCR assay. For the multiplex PCR, a mixture combining 60 forward primers for TCR Vbeta segments and 13 reverse primers for TCR Jbeta segments was used. The CDR3 region of rearranged TCR beta genes was amplified from genomic DNA by a multiplex PCR assay. Amplified TCR beta libraries were sequenced as 87-base-pair reads on the Illumina HiSeq System. The authors' analysis ran thus. A later analysis counted about 76 million unique TCR beta chains across the 640 or so repertoires, and approximately 11 million of these chains were shared by at least two donors. Raw reads were error-corrected and collapsed into unique sequences by a nearest-neighbor algorithm in which closely related sequences were merged to remove PCR and sequencing errors. CDR3 sequences were aligned to IMGT reference sequences to assign V, D and J gene segments. For a sequence to be retained, a match of at least six nucleotides to both a V gene segment and a J gene segment was required. A rearrangement was called productive if the CDR3 had no stop codons and remained in frame with V and J, and every other rearrangement was called non-productive. CDR3 was defined by IMGT convention, running from the second conserved V-encoded cysteine to the conserved J-encoded phenylalanine. Sequences without an unambiguous match to a single V gene segment were excluded from the earlier analysis of a few hundred of the donors. In an earlier analysis of several hundred of the donors, V segments were called functional above 56.7% productive rearrangements and were called segregating when the between-donor standard deviation exceeded 5%. To diagnose cytomegalovirus status from the catalog of TCR beta chain sequences, a statistical classification framework was built. In a later analysis, TCR nucleotide sequences were compared against IMGT/GENE-DB human TR gene sequences so that V and J genes could be assigned. Using the TCRdist pipeline, a later analysis assigned CDR3 sequences along with most-parsimonious VDJ recombination scenarios. In a later analysis, each TCR beta chain was defined by its CDR3 amino acid sequence together with its V-gene family, and reads without a unique V-gene family were excluded. In a later analysis, around 600 highly shared, low-generation-probability nucleotide sequences were removed to address suspected cross-contamination and a sequencing artifact. For each public chain, a later analysis derived a clonal expansion index from normalized ranks of inferred template counts within each repertoire. In a later analysis, generation probabilities were computed using a VDJ recombination model fitted to out-of-frame rearrangements, and the results were checked against IGoR. In a later analysis, hypergeometric tests were used to score TCR-TCR, TCR-HLA and TCR-CMV co-occurrence, with a repertoire-size bias correction applied to TCR pairs. In a later analysis, false discovery rates were estimated by permuting HLA or CMV assignments 20 times. In a later analysis, co-occurring TCRs were grouped with DBSCAN, and TCRdist sequence similarity was added when clustering was performed within HLA-allele-positive subsets. Repertoires with fewer than 30,000 or more than 120,000 public chains were left out of co-occurrence clustering, as were four to six repertoires with anomalous nucleotide sharing. Not all clones reach the TCRdb copy of this immuneACCESS table, which keeps in-frame sequences only. Checked studies attribute under half of the gap to unresolved V genes and leave the rest unexplained. The DNA was the basis for D and trimming; V, J and clone size are from that table. Across this sample there are roughly 200,000 clones, with around 73% seen only once. The ten most abundant clones make up less than 3.5% of the sample.

Sequenced sample: PBMCs. This clonotype originated in a woman in her twenties or thirties in good health and CMV-seronegative. The sequence joins TRBV4-1 to TRBJ1-3, and perhaps TRBD1 as D gene, on 6 matching bases. The DNA sequence is TGCGCCAGCAGCCAAGTGGGGGGGTGGGGGCTGGGAGGAAACACCATATATTTT. This yields the protein CASSQVGGWGLGGNTIYF.